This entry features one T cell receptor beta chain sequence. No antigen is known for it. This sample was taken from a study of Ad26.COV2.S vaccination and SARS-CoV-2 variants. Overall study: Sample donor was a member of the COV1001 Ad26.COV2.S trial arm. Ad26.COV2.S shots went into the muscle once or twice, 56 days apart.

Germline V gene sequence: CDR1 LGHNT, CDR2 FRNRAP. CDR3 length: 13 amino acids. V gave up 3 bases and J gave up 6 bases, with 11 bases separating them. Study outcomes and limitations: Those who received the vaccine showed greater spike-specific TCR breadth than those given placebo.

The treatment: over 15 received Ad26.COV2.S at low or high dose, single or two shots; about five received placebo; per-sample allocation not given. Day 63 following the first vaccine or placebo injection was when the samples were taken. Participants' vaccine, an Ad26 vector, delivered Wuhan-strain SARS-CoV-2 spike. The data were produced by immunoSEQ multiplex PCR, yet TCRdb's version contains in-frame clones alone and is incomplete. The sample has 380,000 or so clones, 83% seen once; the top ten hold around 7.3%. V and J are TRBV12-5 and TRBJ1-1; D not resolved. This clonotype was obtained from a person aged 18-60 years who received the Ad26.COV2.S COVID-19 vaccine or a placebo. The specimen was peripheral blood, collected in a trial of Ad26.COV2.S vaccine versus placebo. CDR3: CASGLQTGAEAFF. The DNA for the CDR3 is TGTGCTAGTGGTTTACAAACTGGCGCTGAAGCTTTCTTT.